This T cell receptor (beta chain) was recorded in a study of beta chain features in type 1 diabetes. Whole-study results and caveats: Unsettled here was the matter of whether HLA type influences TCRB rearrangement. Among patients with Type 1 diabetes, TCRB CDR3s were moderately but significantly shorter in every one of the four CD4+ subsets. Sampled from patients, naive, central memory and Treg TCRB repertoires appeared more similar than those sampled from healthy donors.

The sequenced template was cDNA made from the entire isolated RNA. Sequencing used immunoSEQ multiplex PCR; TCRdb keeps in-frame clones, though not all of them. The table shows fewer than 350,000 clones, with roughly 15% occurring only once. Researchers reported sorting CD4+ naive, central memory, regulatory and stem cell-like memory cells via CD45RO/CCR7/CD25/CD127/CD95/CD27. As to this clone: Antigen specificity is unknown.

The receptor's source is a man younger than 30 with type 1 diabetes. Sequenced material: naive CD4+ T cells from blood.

The CDR3 spells CASSQVLAGNNEQFF. Written as DNA, the CDR3 is TGTGCCAGCAGCCAAGTCCTAGCGGGAAACAATGAGCAGTTCTTC. The rearrangement joins TRBV14 to TRBJ2-1; 9 positions match TRBD2. The trim removed 1 base at V and 5 bases at J, leaving 3 bases unmatched. Germline CDR1 is SGHDN and CDR2 is FVKESK. The CDR3 consists of 15 residues.